The sequence of this T cell receptor beta chain was determined in a study of blood T cells in healthy people across ages. Broader study findings: When set beside aged donors, long-lived donors presented more naive CD4+ cells and higher diversity. The CMV status of each donor remained undetermined, and this could have confounded shifts in expanded clonotypes. As age increased, TCR beta diversity per million T cells fell in a roughly linear fashion.

The germline V gene has CDR1 DFQATT and CDR2 SNEGSKA (reference sequence). The CDR3 runs 14 residues. V dropped 2 bases and J dropped 2 bases, with 11 bases sitting between them. PCR was performed a second time for roughly 7 to 11 cycles using a sample-barcoded 5' primer and a J-beta primer mix. TCRdb itself ran the 5' RACE reads through MiXCR, one entry per CDR3 protein. The sample carries about a million distinct CDR3 sequences, roughly 51% recorded once. In this sample, this clonotype turned up once. Antigen unknown. The receptor was isolated from a woman aged 60 to 75 in good health. Material for sequencing was blood. The rearrangement links TRBV20-1 to TRBJ2-3; D is undetermined. Here the CDR3 DNA reads TGCAGTGCTAGATCCCGGACCGCCACAGATACGCAGTATTTT. It codes for CSARSRTATDTQYF.